These 14 T cell receptor beta chains share one sample of origin, sequenced in a study of T cells after yellow fever vaccination. TCRdb re-called the 5' RACE reads with MiXCR, one entry per CDR3 protein. The repertoire holds roughly 400,000 distinct CDR3 sequences, with approximately 18% as singletons. Sequenced here: PBMCs, sampled before the yellow fever booster vaccination. The receptors here all came from a man younger than 30 who received the YFV17D yellow fever vaccine.

This clonotype appeared a few times. In nucleotides, the CDR3 is TGTGCCAGCAGCCTAGGGGGCAGTACCAAAAACATTCAGTACTTC. Its protein is CASSLGGSTKNIQYF. V gene TRBV7-2 combines with J gene TRBJ2-4; 7 bases fit TRBD1. This CDR3 contains 15 residues. V lost 5 bases, J lost 2 bases, and 6 bases stayed unmatched. Germline CDR1 SGHTA, CDR2 FQGNSA. Variable domain in full (rest from reference TRBV7-2 and TRBJ2-4): GAGVSQSPSNKVTEKGKDVELRCDPISGHTALYWYRQSLGQGLEFLIYFQGNSAPDKSGLPSDRFSAERTGGSVSTLTIQRTQQEDSAVYLCASSLGGSTKNIQYFGAGTRLSVL.

The rearrangement links TRBV4-1 to TRBJ2-3; D may be TRBD2 (6 bases). The CDR3 totals 17 residues. CDR1 and CDR2 from the germline V gene are MGHRA and YSYEKL. Trimming stripped 1 base from V and 6 bases from J, with 20 bases between. CDR3 protein: CASSQVPGGGAADTQYF. CDR3 nucleotides: TGCGCCAGCAGCCAAGTACCCGGGGGAGGAGCGGCGGATACGCAGTATTTT.

This clonotype showed up just a few times. The chain couples TRBV7-2 to TRBJ2-1; 8 bases line up with TRBD2. The CDR3 has 14 amino acids. CDR1 and CDR2 (germline): SGHTA, FQGNSA. V lost 5 bases and J lost 6; bases outside the gene matches: 6. The CDR3 DNA follows: TGTGCCAGCAGCCGGGGGGGGTCAATCAATGAGCAGTTCTTC. Translated: CASSRGGSINEQFF.

This clonotype was recorded a few times. The chain uses TRBV7-6 and TRBJ1-6; D is unresolved. V was trimmed by 1 base and J by 0 bases, leaving 16 bases between them. Per the germline V gene, CDR1 is SGHVS and CDR2 is FNYEAQ. The CDR3 has 19 residues. CDR3 in DNA: TGTGCCAGCAGCTTAGAGTATGGAGAACCCAACTCCTATAATTCACCCCTCCACTTT. Protein product: CASSLEYGEPNSYNSPLHF.

This clonotype appeared many times. The J gene is TRBJ1-2, the V gene TRBV5-1; TRBD1 matches 9 bases. The length of the CDR3 is 18 residues. V dropped 1 base and J dropped 0; count of bases not matched to a gene: 10. Germline V gene sequence: CDR1 SGHRS, CDR2 YFSETQ. CDR3 protein: CASSLIPGQGSTNYGYTF. In nucleotides, the CDR3 is TGCGCCAGCAGCTTGATACCGGGACAGGGCTCCACTAACTATGGCTACACCTTC.

V usage is TRBV20-1 and J usage is TRBJ2-7; D possibly corresponds to TRBD2 (6 bases). V was clipped by 6 bases and J by 5 bases, with 14 bases between them. Germline V gene sequence: CDR1 DFQATT, CDR2 SNEGSKA (reference sequence). The CDR3 runs to 12 residues. DNA for the CDR3: TGCAGTGCCGGACTACCTCTCGACGAGCAGTACTTC. Translating it yields CSAGLPLDEQYF.

This clonotype appeared a few times. The rearrangement uses TRBV7-7 and TRBJ2-3; the D is unclear. The CDR3 is made up of 13 amino acids. In germline, CDR1 is SSHAT, CDR2 FNYEAQ (reference sequence). V was pared by 4 bases and J by 3 bases, with 8 bases between. The CDR3 here is CASSYEWTDTQYF. DNA of the CDR3: TGTGCCAGCAGCTACGAGTGGACAGATACGCAGTATTTT. The variable domain in full, with the rest retrieved from reference TRBV7-7 and TRBJ2-3, is GAGVSQSPRYKVTKRGQDVTLRCDPISSHATLYWYQQALGQGPEFLTYFNYEAQPDKSGLPSDRFSAERPEGSISTLTIQRTEQRDSAMYRCASSYEWTDTQYFGPGTRLTVL.

This chain links TRBV18 with TRBJ1-5; D may be TRBD1 (5 bases). CDR1 KGHSH and CDR2 LQKENI come from the germline V gene. The V and J ends lost 3 bases and 11 bases respectively, with 11 bases between them. The CDR3 length is 12 residues. The CDR3 DNA sequence: TGTGCCAGCTCACCGGGGGGTACGGCCCAGCATTTT. It encodes CASSPGGTAQHF.

The CDR3 bases are TGTGCCAGCAGCTTGGGACTAGCACCCGGGGAGCTGTTTTTT. Its translation is CASSLGLAPGELFF. J is TRBJ2-2 and V is TRBV7-9, with 9 bases that match TRBD2. The length of the CDR3 is 14 residues. Germline CDR1 reads SEHNR; CDR2 reads FQNEAQ (reference sequence). The trim removed 3 bases at V and 6 bases at J, leaving 2 bases unmatched.

The V call is TRBV7-3, the J call TRBJ2-1; perhaps D is TRBD1 or TRBD2 (6 bases each). V dropped 2 bases and J dropped 2 bases, with 10 bases sitting between them. The length of the CDR3 is 15 residues. Germline values: CDR1 SGHTA, CDR2 FQGTGA. In DNA, the CDR3 is TGTGCCAGCAGCTTACAGGGGACTGCCTACAATGAGCAGTTCTTC. It specifies CASSLQGTAYNEQFF.

The rearrangement uses TRBV3-1 and TRBJ1-2; D is unclear. The V end was cut by 1 base, the J end by 4 bases, with 10 bases between. In germline, CDR1 is LGHDT, CDR2 YNNKEL (reference sequence). This CDR3 region has 14 residues. CDR3 in amino acids: CASSQGDALYGYTF. The CDR3 coding sequence is TGTGCCAGCAGCCAAGGGGATGCCCTCTATGGCTACACCTTC.

The V call is TRBV13, the J call TRBJ2-7; TRBD1 matches 9 bases. The ends lost 6 bases at V and 2 bases at J; junction bases unmatched: 8. CDR1 PRHDT and CDR2 FYEKMQ come from the germline V gene (reference sequence). The CDR3 has 15 amino acids. DNA of the CDR3: TGTGCCAGCAGACAACAGGGGACAGGGACCTACGAGCAGTACTTC. Protein: CASRQQGTGTYEQYF.

V usage is TRBV7-9 and J usage is TRBJ2-7, with 10 bases that match TRBD1. From germline, CDR1 is SEHNR and CDR2 FQNEAQ (reference sequence). The CDR3 consists of 15 residues. With 3 bases clipped from V and 4 bases from J, the junction kept 6 bases outside the gene matches. The CDR3 DNA sequence: TGTGCCAGCAGCTTGGGGGACAGGGGAGGTTACGAGCAGTACTTC. It is translated as CASSLGDRGGYEQYF.

J is TRBJ2-6 and V is TRBV4-1; D gene ambiguous. The germline V gene has CDR1 MGHRA and CDR2 YSYEKL. The CDR3 length is 16 residues. The V gene lost 2 bases and the J gene lost 4 bases, with 12 bases spanning the gap. The CDR3 nucleotides are TGCGCCAGCAGCCAATACAGTTCCGTGGGGGCCAACGTCCTGACTTTC. Translating gives CASSQYSSVGANVLTF.